Listed below are T cell receptor beta chains from one sample, sequenced in a study of OX40 agonist ivuxolimab in advanced cancers. Assay: immunoSEQ multiplex PCR; the TCRdb copy retains only in-frame clones and omits some. The table includes about 21,000 clones, more than 75% detected once. Sequenced here: CD4+ or CD8+ T cells sorted from blood, sampled in a trial of the OX40 agonist ivuxolimab. The receptors originated from an adult with an advanced solid tumor such as melanoma, head and neck, liver or kidney cancer. The CDR3 runs from the conserved cysteine through the conserved F or W. D genes are given only for firm matches. The size entry is marked missing in some rows and otherwise reads once, few, many or a size class.

clone_size j_call d_call v_call cdr3_aa cdr3_nt
. TRBJ2-3 . TRBV5-1 CASSLGVFTDTQYF TGCGCCAGCAGCTTGGGAGTTTTCACAGATACGCAGTATTTT
few TRBJ1-2 . TRBV2 CASRATDYGYTF TGTGCCAGCAGGGCCACAGACTATGGCTACACCTTC
. TRBJ2-7 . TRBV15 CATSSGRGSSYEQYF TGTGCCACCAGCTCAGGTCGGGGGAGCTCCTACGAGCAGTACTTC
. TRBJ2-3 TRBD1 TRBV27 CAIRVGDRDTDTQYF TGTGCCATCAGAGTTGGGGACAGAGACACAGATACGCAGTATTTT
. TRBJ1-1 . TRBV19 CASSSSVRGRNTEAFF TGTGCCAGTAGTTCATCCGTGAGGGGCCGGAACACTGAAGCTTTCTTT
once TRBJ1-2 . TRBV5-6 CASSSQGSYGYTF TGTGCCAGCAGCTCACAGGGCTCCTATGGCTACACCTTC
. TRBJ1-5 . TRBV7-9 CASSGGVRQPQHF TGTGCCAGCAGCGGGGGGGTGCGTCAGCCCCAGCATTTT
few TRBJ2-7 TRBD1 TRBV6-6 CASRTGDFYEQYF TGTGCCAGCAGGACAGGGGATTTCTACGAGCAGTACTTC
few TRBJ2-3 . TRBV19 CASSIGGGRAGSTDTQYF TGTGCCAGTAGTATTGGTGGGGGCCGAGCCGGGAGCACAGATACGCAGTATTTT
. TRBJ2-7 . TRBV5-6 CASGPVAKHEQYF TGTGCCAGCGGCCCGGTGGCTAAACACGAGCAGTACTTC
. TRBJ2-2 TRBD1 TRBV6-5 CASSYGTGSTGELFF TGTGCCAGCAGTTACGGGACAGGTTCCACCGGGGAGCTGTTTTTT
. TRBJ2-1 TRBD2 TRBV2 CASSENSGGAIYNEQFF TGTGCCAGCAGTGAAAATAGCGGGGGGGCTATCTACAATGAGCAGTTCTTC
. TRBJ2-7 TRBD1 TRBV5-4 CASSHYGTAPYEQYF TGTGCCAGCAGCCATTACGGGACAGCACCCTACGAGCAGTACTTC
once TRBJ1-2 TRBD1 TRBV5-1 CASSSQGADGYTF TGCGCCAGCAGCTCGCAGGGGGCGGATGGCTACACCTTC
. TRBJ2-1 . TRBV27 CASSFGGSYNEQFF TGTGCCAGCAGTTTCGGGGGATCCTACAATGAGCAGTTCTTC
. TRBJ2-1 TRBD1 TRBV5-1 CASSLGQGKASYNEQFF TGCGCCAGCAGCTTGGGACAGGGGAAGGCCTCCTACAATGAGCAGTTCTTC
few TRBJ1-2 . TRBV27 CASSPLERTLGGYTF TGTGCCAGCAGTCCCCTGGAAAGGACCCTCGGAGGCTACACCTTC
. TRBJ1-5 . TRBV6-5 CASSLTGNQPQHF TGTGCCAGCAGTTTAACAGGCAATCAGCCCCAGCATTTT
. TRBJ2-3 TRBD2 TRBV5-1 CASSLVAGVFTDTQYF TGCGCCAGCAGCTTGGTTGCGGGGGTGTTCACAGATACGCAGTATTTT
. TRBJ1-2 . TRBV27 CASSLSPNYGYTF TGTGCCAGCAGTTTATCCCCCAACTATGGCTACACCTTC
. TRBJ1-4 . TRBV21-1 CASLQGANEKLFF TGTGCCAGCCTACAGGGGGCGAATGAAAAACTGTTTTTT
. TRBJ2-1 . TRBV7-2 CASSSRGPGRNNEQFF TGTGCCAGCAGCTCCCGGGGCCCGGGAAGGAACAATGAGCAGTTCTTC
. TRBJ2-3 . TRBV27 CASTLGDTQYF TGTGCCAGCACCTTGGGGGATACGCAGTATTTT
. TRBJ1-1 . TRBV4-1 CASSQDRGHINTEAFF TGCGCCAGCAGCCAAGATCGCGGACATATTAACACTGAAGCTTTCTTT
. TRBJ2-7 TRBD1 TRBV7-9 CASSPPGQLYEQYF TGTGCCAGCAGCCCGCCGGGACAGCTCTACGAGCAGTACTTC
. TRBJ1-1 . TRBV6-1 CASSEGDPWAFF TGTGCCAGCAGTGAAGGGGACCCTTGGGCTTTCTTT
few TRBJ1-6 . TRBV7-8 CASSLGGSSPLHF TGTGCCAGCAGCTTAGGAGGAAGTTCACCCCTCCACTTT
. TRBJ1-6 TRBD1 TRBV27 CASAGTGGSPLHF TGTGCCAGCGCGGGGACAGGAGGTTCACCCCTCCACTTT
. TRBJ2-7 . TRBV5-1 CASSFSTITGNPYEQYF TGCGCCAGCAGCTTCTCTACCATTACAGGGAACCCCTACGAGCAGTACTTC
. TRBJ1-1 . TRBV25-1 CASTEGSEAFF TGTGCCAGCACTGAGGGGAGCGAAGCTTTCTTT
. TRBJ2-1 . TRBV5-4 CASRSGLPSYNEQFF TGTGCCAGCAGGAGCGGACTACCATCGTACAATGAGCAGTTCTTC
. TRBJ2-1 . TRBV6-1 CASSYGTGQFF TGTGCCAGCAGTTATGGGACCGGGCAGTTCTTC
. TRBJ1-6 . TRBV19 CASTDSKNSPLHF TGTGCCAGTACCGACAGCAAAAATTCACCCCTCCACTTT
. TRBJ1-4 . TRBV5-1 CASSAPGGEKLFF TGCGCCAGCAGCGCCCCCGGGGGGGAAAAACTGTTTTTT
. TRBJ2-6 . TRBV23-1 CASSQSETGSKSGANVLTF TGCGCCAGCAGTCAAAGCGAGACAGGCTCCAAATCTGGGGCCAACGTCCTGACTTTC
. TRBJ2-3 . TRBV7-9 CASSLVGGPDTQYF TGTGCCAGCAGCTTAGTTGGGGGGCCTGATACGCAGTATTTT
. TRBJ2-1 . TRBV2 CASSGRGTYNEQFF TGTGCCAGCAGTGGTCGGGGGACCTACAATGAGCAGTTCTTC
. TRBJ2-7 . TRBV5-8 CASSSKRGFRYEQYF TGTGCCAGCAGCTCCAAACGGGGGTTTCGCTACGAGCAGTACTTC
once TRBJ2-5 . TRBV11-2 CASSLAPDLQETQYF TGTGCCAGCAGCTTAGCCCCGGACCTCCAAGAGACCCAGTACTTC
. TRBJ1-4 . TRBV11-2 CASSSFGGQGGEKLFF TGTGCCAGCAGCTCGTTTGGGGGGCAGGGCGGGGAAAAACTGTTTTTT
. TRBJ2-7 TRBD1 TRBV28 CATSTGTGTYEQYF TGTGCCACCTCAACCGGGACAGGGACCTACGAGCAGTACTTC
. TRBJ2-6 TRBD1 TRBV7-9 CASRPDRGAGANVLTF TGTGCCAGCAGGCCCGACAGGGGGGCTGGGGCCAACGTCCTGACTTTC
. TRBJ1-1 . TRBV15 CATGTGGRTEAFF TGTGCCACTGGGACGGGGGGACGCACTGAAGCTTTCTTT
. TRBJ1-5 . TRBV18 CASSPSTVYSNQPQHF TGTGCCAGCTCACCAAGCACAGTCTATAGCAATCAGCCCCAGCATTTT
medium-sized TRBJ1-1 . TRBV19 CASRNRGYDTEAFF TGTGCCAGTAGGAATCGCGGGTACGACACTGAAGCTTTCTTT
. TRBJ2-7 TRBD1 TRBV28 CASSQDRGPPYEQYF TGTGCCAGCAGCCAGGACAGGGGACCTCCCTACGAGCAGTACTTC
once TRBJ2-7 . TRBV19 CASSMGLDPWNYEQYF TGTGCCAGTAGTATGGGCTTGGATCCTTGGAACTACGAGCAGTACTTC
. TRBJ1-5 . TRBV4-1 CASSQEGGGGQPQHF TGCGCCAGCAGCCAAGAGGGGGGTGGGGGTCAGCCCCAGCATTTT
few TRBJ2-1 . TRBV19 CASSWILGTEQFF TGTGCCAGTAGTTGGATTCTTGGGACTGAGCAGTTCTTC
. TRBJ2-1 . TRBV7-9 CASSPGLNPNNEQFF TGTGCCAGCAGCCCTGGATTAAACCCCAACAATGAGCAGTTCTTC